This T cell receptor (beta chain) was profiled in a study of shared clonotypes between healthy human individuals. Repertoires were generated with immunoSEQ multiplex PCR, while TCRdb's copy carries only in-frame clones and drops some. Of around 2,000,000 clones detected, approximately 94% appear once; the ten largest clones hold 0.95% to 1.5%. This CDR3 is built from 15 residues. With V trimmed by 4 bases and J by 0 bases, 5 bases remained unmatched. The germline CDR1 and CDR2 sequences are SEHNR and FQNEAQ (reference sequence). CD45RO-negative, CCR7-positively selected cells formed the naive CD8 fraction, excluding terminally differentiated effector memory CD45RA+ cells.

The sample taken for sequencing was naive CD8+ T cells sorted from blood. This clonotype was obtained from a man between 18 and 35 years old in good health. The chain joins TRBV7-9 to TRBJ2-7, with 8 bases identical to TRBD2. In nucleotides, the CDR3 is TGTGCCAGCAGCTCGACACGGGGGGGCTCCTACGAGCAGTACTTC. Translating gives CASSSTRGGSYEQYF.